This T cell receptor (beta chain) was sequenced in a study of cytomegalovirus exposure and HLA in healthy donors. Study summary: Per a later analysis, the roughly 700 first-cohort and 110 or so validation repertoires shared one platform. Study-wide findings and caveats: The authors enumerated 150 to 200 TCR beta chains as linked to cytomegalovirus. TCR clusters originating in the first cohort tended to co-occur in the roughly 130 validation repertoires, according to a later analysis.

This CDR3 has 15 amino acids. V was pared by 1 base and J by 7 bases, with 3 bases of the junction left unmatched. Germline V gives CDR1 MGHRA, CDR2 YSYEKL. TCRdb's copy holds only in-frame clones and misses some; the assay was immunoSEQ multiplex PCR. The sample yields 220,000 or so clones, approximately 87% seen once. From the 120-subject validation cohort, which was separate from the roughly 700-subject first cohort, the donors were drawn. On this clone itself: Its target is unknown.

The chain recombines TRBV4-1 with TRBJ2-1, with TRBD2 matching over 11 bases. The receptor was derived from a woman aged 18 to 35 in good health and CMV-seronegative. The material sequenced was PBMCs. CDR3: CASSQGLAGRNEQFF. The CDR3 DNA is TGCGCCAGCAGCCAAGGACTAGCGGGAAGGAATGAGCAGTTCTTC.